This record looks at one TCR beta chain sequence and its context. Its antigen is undetermined. Samples came from axillary lymph nodes draining the breast cancer. Each CDR3 protein is one row after TCRdb ran MiXCR on the multiplex PCR reads. This table holds 130,000 or so distinct CDR3 sequences, approximately 32% found once. The sample belongs to a study of breast tumors, draining lymph nodes, adjacent tissues. General study findings and limits: Data only fit, rather than demonstrated, lymph node origin of most tumor T cells.

Germline loops: CDR1 SNHLY, CDR2 FYNNEI. The length of the CDR3 is 16 residues. V was clipped by 6 bases and J by 1 base, with 13 bases between them. This chain links TRBV2 with TRBJ2-6, with D perhaps matching TRBD1 (5 bases). The sequencing sample was made of axillary lymph node tissue. The TCR was taken from a female donor with breast cancer. Some clones in this sample may be carry-over from other donors' samples. The CDR3: CASRRQFSSGANVLTF. DNA of the CDR3: TGTGCCAGCAGGAGACAGTTTTCTTCTGGGGCCAACGTCCTGACTTTC.